The 2 T cell receptor beta chains given below trace back to one sample, sequenced in a study of T cell responses to AZD1222 COVID-19 vaccine (dated by TCRdb to about 2021). Reading the label with the study, this specimen's time point is: baseline before first vaccination. The library was made by the immunoSEQ multiplex PCR assay. TCRdb provides this immuneACCESS table in a form limited to in-frame rearrangements. Some clones are lacking; in checked studies, under half of them reflect an unresolved V gene, and why the rest are absent is not known. The sample includes 100,000 to 150,000 clones, with roughly 89% observed a single time. The ten most abundant clones make up 5.5% to 7% of the sample. Sequenced here: peripheral blood, sampled on day 0 of AZD1222 vaccination. The source of these receptors is an adult in good health.

The table lists this clone with a count of one. The chain has TRBV27 and TRBJ1-1; D unclear. Germline loops: CDR1 MNHEY, CDR2 SMNVEV (reference sequence). V lost 2 bases to trimming and J lost 0 bases, with 13 bases between them. CDR3 length: 16 amino acids. CDR3 nucleotide sequence: TGTGCCAGCAGTTTAGGTGGGATAGGGATGAACACTGAAGCTTTCTTT. Protein sequence: CASSLGGIGMNTEAFF.

The chain recombines TRBV18 with TRBJ1-3; possibly TRBD1 for D (6 bases). Germline V gives CDR1 KGHSH, CDR2 LQKENI. The CDR3 has 13 amino acids. Trimming removed 6 bases from V and 2 bases from J, with 8 bases in between. The CDR3 loop reads CASSDSTGNTIYF. The CDR3 nucleotides are TGTGCCAGCTCGGACAGTACTGGAAACACCATATATTTT.